One sample yielded the 20 T cell receptor beta chains listed below, sequenced in a study of blood T cell repertoires in COVID-19. Profiled with immunoSEQ multiplex PCR; TCRdb holds only in-frame clones, not every one. The sample yields tens of thousands of clones, 65% to 80% seen once. Material: peripheral blood. The source is a human donor in a cohort sampled during active COVID-19.

The chain carries TRBV6-5 and TRBJ2-7; TRBD2 aligns across 7 bases. Germline-derived CDR1 and CDR2 are MNHEY and SVGAGI. Trimming removed 2 bases from V and 4 bases from J; junction bases left unmatched: 2. The CDR3 extends over 13 amino acids. CDR3 residues: CASSYLGGYEQYF. CDR3 DNA sequence: TGTGCCAGCAGTTACCTGGGGGGGTACGAGCAGTACTTC.

This clone appeared once. This rearrangement joins TRBV4-3 to TRBJ2-7, with 7 bases matching TRBD2. Germline V gene data show CDR1 as LGHNA and CDR2 as YSLEER. The trim removed 2 bases at V and 4 bases at J, leaving 11 bases unmatched. This CDR3 is 16 amino acids long. CDR3 protein: CASSQQGLADHYEQYF. CDR3 nucleotide sequence: TGCGCCAGCAGCCAACAGGGCCTAGCGGACCATTACGAGCAGTACTTC.

The genes are TRBV15 and TRBJ2-5, with D possibly TRBD1 on 5 matching bases. V was clipped by 5 bases and J by 5 bases, with 9 bases between them. The CDR3 is 12 amino acids. The V gene's germline CDR1 is LNHNV and CDR2 YYDKDF (reference sequence). The CDR3 sequence: CATSPPGETQYF. CDR3 nucleotides: TGTGCCACCAGCCCCCCAGGGGAGACCCAGTACTTC.

The chain employs TRBV5-1 and TRBJ2-3; maybe TRBD1 (5 bases). The CDR3 is 18 residues long. The V end lost 6 bases, the J end lost 0 bases, and 23 bases lay between the germline ends. Germline V CDR1 and CDR2: SGHRS, YFSETQ. The CDR3, as DNA: TGCGCCAGCACTATGGGAAAGGGGCCCACTGGTAGCACAGATACGCAGTATTTT. Translation: CASTMGKGPTGSTDTQYF.

V is TRBV29-1 and J is TRBJ2-2, with D maybe TRBD1 (6 bases). Germline V gene lookup returns CDR1 SQVTM and CDR2 ANQGSEA. The CDR3 sequence is 14 residues long. The V and J ends lost 6 bases and 4 bases respectively, with 15 bases between them. CDR3 sequence reads: CSVGALARTGELFF. CDR3 nucleotides: TGCAGCGTGGGGGCTCTAGCTCGCACCGGGGAGCTGTTTTTT.

This chain joins TRBV3-1 (or the pseudogene TRBV3-2) and TRBJ1-6; D ambiguous. Germline V lookup: CDR1 LGHDT, CDR2 YNNKEL (reference sequence). The CDR3 has 14 amino acids. With 1 base removed from V and 8 bases from J, the gap between germline ends came to 9 bases. DNA for the CDR3: TGTGCCAGCAGCCAAGTGACGGGTTATTCACCCCTCCACTTT. Its translation: CASSQVTGYSPLHF.

V and J are TRBV9 and TRBJ2-1; TRBD2 matches at 7 bases. This CDR3 contains 17 residues. Germline CDR1 reads SGDLS; CDR2 reads YYNGEE. V was clipped by 3 bases and J by 8 bases; unmatched bases: 17. CDR3 region: CASSASLGAGVADEQFF. CDR3 in DNA: TGTGCCAGCAGCGCGTCCCTTGGTGCGGGAGTCGCGGATGAGCAGTTCTTC.

CDR3 amino acids: CASSFGTSQAHEQFF. The CDR3 nucleotides are TGTGCCAGCAGCTTCGGGACTAGCCAAGCGCATGAGCAGTTCTTC. The chain couples TRBV7-3 to TRBJ2-1, with TRBD2 matching over 9 bases. Germline V lookup: CDR1 SGHTA, CDR2 FQGTGA. The junction had 8 bases not matched to a gene; V was cut back by 3 bases and J by 8 bases. There are 15 residues in the CDR3.

The J gene is TRBJ2-1, the V gene TRBV5-4; D may be TRBD1 (5 bases). Trimming removed 3 bases from V and 10 bases from J, with 11 bases in between. CDR1 is SGHNT, CDR2 YYREEE, per germline (reference sequence). The CDR3 has 12 amino acids. DNA for the CDR3: TGTGCCAGCAGCTCCTCAGGGTGGGAGCAGTTCTTC. Its protein product is CASSSSGWEQFF.

The chain carries TRBV6-5 and TRBJ2-2, with D maybe TRBD1 (5 bases). CDR1 and CDR2 from the germline V gene are MNHEY and SVGAGI. Between the trimmed V and J ends, which lost 2 bases and 7 bases, there was a span of 17 bases. The CDR3 sequence is 16 residues long. The CDR3 here is CASSYRPGFWGGELFF. CDR3 nucleotides: TGTGCCAGCAGTTACAGACCAGGGTTTTGGGGCGGGGAGCTGTTTTTT.

The chain couples TRBV2 to TRBJ2-3; 9 bases are a match to TRBD1. There are 15 residues in the CDR3. With 6 bases clipped from V and 5 bases from J, the junction kept 9 bases outside the gene matches. From germline, CDR1 is SNHLY and CDR2 FYNNEI. The CDR3: CASRGGDRVIDTQYF. The CDR3 DNA follows: TGTGCCAGCAGGGGCGGGGACAGGGTAATAGATACGCAGTATTTT. Full variable domain (remainder filled in from reference TRBV2 and TRBJ2-3): EPEVTQTPSHQVTQMGQEVILRCVPISNHLYFYWYRQILGQKVEFLVSFYNNEISEKSEIFDDQFSVERPDGSNFTLKIRSTKLEDSAMYFCASRGGDRVIDTQYFGPGTRLTVL.

The gene calls are TRBV12-3 or TRBV12-4 and TRBJ2-7; weak D call: TRBD1 (6 bases). The CDR3 length is 13 residues. With 6 bases removed from V and 6 bases from J, the gap between germline ends came to 15 bases. CDR3 sequence reads: CASSLNRVGEQYF. The DNA for the CDR3 is TGTGCCAGCAGCCTGAACAGGGTTGGCGAGCAGTACTTC.

The chain recombines TRBV5-1 with TRBJ2-2, with 7 bases aligning to TRBD1. The J segment lost 6 bases and the V segment lost 4 bases, leaving 12 bases of the junction unmatched. The CDR3 runs to 16 residues. From germline, CDR1 is SGHRS and CDR2 YFSETQ. The DNA for the CDR3 is TGCGCCAGCAGCACCGGACAGGCTTTGGGCCCCGGGGAGCTGTTTTTT. Translation gives CASSTGQALGPGELFF.

The chain is built from TRBV4-3 and TRBJ1-6; 9 nucleotides agree with TRBD1. V was pared by 4 bases and J by 8 bases, with 3 bases of the junction left unmatched. This CDR3 comprises 14 residues. The germline V gene has CDR1 LGHNA and CDR2 YSLEER. CDR3 protein: CASSPGTGHSPLHF. The CDR3 DNA reads as TGCGCCAGCAGCCCCGGGACAGGGCATTCACCCCTCCACTTT.

The genes are TRBV28 and TRBJ1-5, with 7 bases fitting TRBD1. Germline V gives CDR1 MDHEN, CDR2 SYDVKM. V dropped 5 bases and J dropped 4; count of bases not matched to a gene: 11. This CDR3 is 16 amino acids long. The CDR3 region has the DNA TGTGCCAGCAGTCGCCCCCGGGACAGCAGAAATCAGCCCCAGCATTTT. Translation gives CASSRPRDSRNQPQHF. Combining the CDR3 with reference TRBV28 and TRBJ1-5 gives the whole variable domain DVKVTQSSRYLVKRTGEKVFLECVQDMDHENMFWYRQDPGLGLRLIYFSYDVKMKEKGDIPEGYSVSREKKERFSLILESASTNQTSMYLCASSRPRDSRNQPQHFGDGTRLSIL.

The genes are TRBV7-8 and TRBJ2-5, with 9 bases fitting TRBD1. V shed 7 bases and J 0 bases; nucleotides not matched to a gene: 6. CDR1 is SGHVS and CDR2 is FQNEAQ in the germline V gene. The CDR3 consists of 15 residues. In nucleotides, the CDR3 is TGTGCCAGCACCAGACAGGGGGGGTACCAAGAGACCCAGTACTTC. Its translation: CASTRQGGYQETQYF.

This chain joins TRBV29-1 and TRBJ2-7, with D maybe TRBD1 (6 bases). The germline V gene encodes CDR1 SQVTM and CDR2 ANQGSEA. This CDR3 contains 12 residues. The germline V and J ends were trimmed by 8 bases and 2 bases, with 13 bases remaining between them. CDR3 sequence reads: CSSSTGPYEQYF. In nucleotides, the CDR3 is TGCAGCAGTTCGACAGGACCCTACGAGCAGTACTTC.

The V call is TRBV28, the J call TRBJ2-7, with TRBD1 matching 7 bases. This CDR3 contains 14 residues. With V trimmed by 5 bases and J by 4 bases, 8 bases remained unmatched. From germline, CDR1 is MDHEN and CDR2 SYDVKM. CDR3 sequence: CASSLPGQKYEQYF. In nucleotides, the CDR3 is TGTGCCAGCAGTCTTCCGGGACAGAAATACGAGCAGTACTTC.

This chain uses TRBV19 with TRBJ1-1; D perhaps matches TRBD1 (6 bases). This CDR3 is 13 amino acids long. Between the trimmed V and J ends, which lost 5 bases and 10 bases, there was a span of 17 bases. Germline CDR1 reads LNHDA; CDR2 reads SQIVND (reference sequence). CDR3 sequence: CASSFRQDRPAFF. The CDR3 region has the DNA TGTGCCAGTAGTTTCCGACAGGATCGGCCAGCTTTCTTT.

J is TRBJ1-5 and V is TRBV4-1; D is uncertain. The V gene lost 2 bases and the J gene lost 8 bases, with 10 bases spanning the gap. Germline-derived CDR1 and CDR2 are MGHRA and YSYEKL. This CDR3 is built from 13 residues. CDR3 nucleotides: TGCGCCAGCAGCCAAATCGTTCAGAAGCCCCAGCATTTT. This gives the protein CASSQIVQKPQHF.